This record looks at one T cell receptor (beta chain) sequence and its context. Its antigen is unknown. The V and J ends lost 2 bases and 6 bases, in that order; junction bases with no gene match: 4. Germline-derived CDR1 and CDR2 are MNHNS and SASEGT. The length of the CDR3 is 13 residues. The data derive from a study of OX40 agonist ivuxolimab in advanced cancers. Study-level background: The eligibility criteria allowed prior anti-PD-1, anti-PD-L1 or anti-CTLA-4 therapy, and about 40% had some.

The repertoire was sequenced with immunoSEQ multiplex PCR; TCRdb's copy has only in-frame clones and lacks some. The sample lists about 91,000 clones; approximately 81% were seen once. Study-wide points: In general, CD8+ T cells held more expanded clones than CD4+ did, on average.

The source was CD4+ or CD8+ T cells sorted from blood, collected in a trial of the OX40 agonist ivuxolimab. V is TRBV6-1 and J is TRBJ2-7; 7 bases are a match to TRBD1. This TCR was sampled from an adult with an advanced solid tumor such as melanoma, head and neck, liver or kidney cancer. CDR3 in DNA: TGTGCCAGCAGTGAAAAGCAGGGGGTCGAGCAGTACGTC. Protein product: CASSEKQGVEQYV.